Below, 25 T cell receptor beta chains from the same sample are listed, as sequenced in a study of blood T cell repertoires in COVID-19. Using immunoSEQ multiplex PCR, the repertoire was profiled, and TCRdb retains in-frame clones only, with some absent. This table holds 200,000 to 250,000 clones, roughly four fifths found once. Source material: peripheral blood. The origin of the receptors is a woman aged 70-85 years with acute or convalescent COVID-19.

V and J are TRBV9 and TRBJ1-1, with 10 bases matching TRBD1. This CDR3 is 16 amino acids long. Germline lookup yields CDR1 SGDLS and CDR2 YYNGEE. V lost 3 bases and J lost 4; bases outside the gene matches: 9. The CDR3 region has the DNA TGTGCCAGCAGCGGAGGGGGACAGGGGTTCTCCACTGAAGCTTTCTTT. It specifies CASSGGGQGFSTEAFF.

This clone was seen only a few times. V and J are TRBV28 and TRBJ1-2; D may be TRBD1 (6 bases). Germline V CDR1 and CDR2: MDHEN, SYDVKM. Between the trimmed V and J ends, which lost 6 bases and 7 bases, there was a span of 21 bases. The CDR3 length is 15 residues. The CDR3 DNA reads TGTGCCAGCAGCCTACTTACAGGGATAGGCATTGGCTACACCTTC. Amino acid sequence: CASSLLTGIGIGYTF.

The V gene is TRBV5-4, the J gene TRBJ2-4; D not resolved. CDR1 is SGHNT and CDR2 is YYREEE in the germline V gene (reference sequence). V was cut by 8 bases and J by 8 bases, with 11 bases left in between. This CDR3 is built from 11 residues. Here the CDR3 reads CASSSRDIQYF. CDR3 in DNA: TGTGCCAGTTCCTCTCGGGACATTCAGTACTTC.

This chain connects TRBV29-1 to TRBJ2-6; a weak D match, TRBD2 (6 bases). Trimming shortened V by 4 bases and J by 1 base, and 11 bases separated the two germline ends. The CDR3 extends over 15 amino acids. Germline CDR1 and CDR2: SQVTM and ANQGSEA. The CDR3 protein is CSVGSGGSGANVLTF. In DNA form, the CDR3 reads TGCAGCGTTGGCTCTGGGGGGTCTGGGGCCAACGTCCTGACTTTC.

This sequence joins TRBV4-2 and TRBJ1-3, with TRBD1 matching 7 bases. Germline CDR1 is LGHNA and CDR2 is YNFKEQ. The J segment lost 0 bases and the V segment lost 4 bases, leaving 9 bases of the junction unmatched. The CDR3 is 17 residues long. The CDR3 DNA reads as TGTGCCAGCAGCCTACAGTCAGGGGGGATCTCTGGAAACACCATATATTTT. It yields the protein CASSLQSGGISGNTIYF.

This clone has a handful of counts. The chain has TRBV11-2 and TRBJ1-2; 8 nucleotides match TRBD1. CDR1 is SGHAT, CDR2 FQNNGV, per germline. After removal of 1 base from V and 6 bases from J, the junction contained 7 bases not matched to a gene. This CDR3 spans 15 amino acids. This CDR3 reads CASSLGGTGIHGYTF. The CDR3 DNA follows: TGTGCCAGCAGCTTAGGTGGGACAGGTATCCATGGCTACACCTTC.

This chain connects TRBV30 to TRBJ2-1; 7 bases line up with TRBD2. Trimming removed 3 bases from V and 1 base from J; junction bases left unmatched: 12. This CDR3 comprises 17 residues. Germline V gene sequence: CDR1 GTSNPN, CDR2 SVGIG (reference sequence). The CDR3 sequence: CAWSRLTAGLSYNEQFF. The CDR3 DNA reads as TGTGCCTGGAGCCGCCTGACAGCGGGGTTATCCTACAATGAGCAGTTCTTC.

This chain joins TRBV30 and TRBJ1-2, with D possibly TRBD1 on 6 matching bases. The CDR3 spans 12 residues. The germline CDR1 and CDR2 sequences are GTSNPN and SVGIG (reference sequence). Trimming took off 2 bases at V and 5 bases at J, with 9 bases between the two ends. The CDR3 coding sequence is TGTGCCTGGAGTACAGGGTGGTATGGCTACACCTTC. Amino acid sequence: CAWSTGWYGYTF. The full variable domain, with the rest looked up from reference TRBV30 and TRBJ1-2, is SQTIHQWPATLVQPVGSPLSLECTVEGTSNPNLYWYRQAAGRGLQLLFYSVGIGQISSEVPQNLSASRPQDRQFILSSKKLLLSDSGFYLCAWSTGWYGYTFGSGTRLTVV.

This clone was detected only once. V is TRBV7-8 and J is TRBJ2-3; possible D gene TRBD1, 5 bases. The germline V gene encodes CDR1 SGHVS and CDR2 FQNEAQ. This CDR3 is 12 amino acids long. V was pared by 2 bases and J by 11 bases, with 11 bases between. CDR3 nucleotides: TGTGCCAGCAGCTTAATAGGGGATGGGCAGTATTTT. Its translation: CASSLIGDGQYF.

CDR3 DNA sequence: TGTGCCAGCAGCTTAGCGGGGGGGTCGGGGCAGCCCCAGCATTTT. Protein sequence: CASSLAGGSGQPQHF. The chain uses TRBV7-2 and TRBJ1-5; maybe TRBD1 (5 bases). CDR3 length equals 15 residues. Trimming removed 0 bases at V and 7 bases at J, with 13 bases between. CDR1 and CDR2 (germline): SGHTA, FQGNSA.

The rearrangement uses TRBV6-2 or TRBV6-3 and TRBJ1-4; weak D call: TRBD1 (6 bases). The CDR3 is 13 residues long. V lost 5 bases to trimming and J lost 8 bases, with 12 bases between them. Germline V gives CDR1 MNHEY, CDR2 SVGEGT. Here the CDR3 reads CASSRQVEEKLFF. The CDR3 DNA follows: TGTGCCAGCAGTCGACAGGTTGAGGAAAAACTGTTTTTT.

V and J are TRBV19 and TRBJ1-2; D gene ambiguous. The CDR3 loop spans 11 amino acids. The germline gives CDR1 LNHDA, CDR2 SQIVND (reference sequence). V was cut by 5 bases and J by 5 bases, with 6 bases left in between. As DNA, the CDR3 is TGTGCCAGTAGTTCCGTATATGGCTACACCTTC. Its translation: CASSSVYGYTF.

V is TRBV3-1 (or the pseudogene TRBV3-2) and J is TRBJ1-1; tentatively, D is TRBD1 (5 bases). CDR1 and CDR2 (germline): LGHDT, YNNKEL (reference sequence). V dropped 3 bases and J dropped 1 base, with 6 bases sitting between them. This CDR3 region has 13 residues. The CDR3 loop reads CASSHTGNTEAFF. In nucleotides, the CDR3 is TGTGCCAGCAGCCACACAGGGAACACTGAAGCTTTCTTT.

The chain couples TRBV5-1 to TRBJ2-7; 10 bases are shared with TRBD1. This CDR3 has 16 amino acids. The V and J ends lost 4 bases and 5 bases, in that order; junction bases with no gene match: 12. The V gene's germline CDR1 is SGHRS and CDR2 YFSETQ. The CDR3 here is CASSARTGGTPHEQYF. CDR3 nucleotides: TGCGCCAGCAGCGCGAGGACAGGGGGAACCCCACACGAGCAGTACTTC.

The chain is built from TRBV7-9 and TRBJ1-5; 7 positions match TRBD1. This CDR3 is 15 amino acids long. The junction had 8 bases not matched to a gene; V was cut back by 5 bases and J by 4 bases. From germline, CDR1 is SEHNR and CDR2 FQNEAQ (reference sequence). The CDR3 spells CASSMAGGRNQPQHF. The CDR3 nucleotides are TGTGCCAGCAGCATGGCAGGGGGAAGGAATCAGCCCCAGCATTTT.

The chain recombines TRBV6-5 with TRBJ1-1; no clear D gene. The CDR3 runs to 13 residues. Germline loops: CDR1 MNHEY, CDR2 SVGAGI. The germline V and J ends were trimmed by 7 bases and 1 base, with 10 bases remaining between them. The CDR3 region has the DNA TGTGCCAGCAAGGAGGGCCCGAACACTGAAGCTTTCTTT. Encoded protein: CASKEGPNTEAFF.

The CDR3 DNA reads TGCGCCAGCAGCCAAGCCCACAGTGAAGCCAAAAACATTCAGTACTTC. Translating gives CASSQAHSEAKNIQYF. The chain links TRBV4-3 to TRBJ2-4; D ambiguous. The V end was cut by 1 base, the J end by 0 bases, with 10 bases between. The CDR3 has 16 amino acids. Germline assignment: CDR1 LGHNA and CDR2 YSLEER.

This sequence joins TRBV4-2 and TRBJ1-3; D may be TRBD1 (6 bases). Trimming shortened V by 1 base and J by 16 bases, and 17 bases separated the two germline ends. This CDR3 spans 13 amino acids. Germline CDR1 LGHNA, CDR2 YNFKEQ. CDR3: CASSQVGWDKAYF. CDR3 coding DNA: TGTGCCAGCAGCCAAGTTGGGTGGGACAAGGCGTATTTT.

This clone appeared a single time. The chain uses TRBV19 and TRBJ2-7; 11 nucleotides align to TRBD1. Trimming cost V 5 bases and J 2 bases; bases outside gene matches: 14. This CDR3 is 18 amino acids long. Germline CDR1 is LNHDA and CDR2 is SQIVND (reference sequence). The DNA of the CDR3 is TGTGCCAGTAGTTTTTCGGACAGGGGGCTCATTATCCCCTACGAGCAGTACTTC. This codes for CASSFSDRGLIIPYEQYF.

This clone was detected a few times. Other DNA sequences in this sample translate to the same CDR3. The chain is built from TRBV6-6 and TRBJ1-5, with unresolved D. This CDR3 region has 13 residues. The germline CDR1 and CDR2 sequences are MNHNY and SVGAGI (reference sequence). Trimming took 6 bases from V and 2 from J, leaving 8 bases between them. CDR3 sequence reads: CASSRQGNQPQHF. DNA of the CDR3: TGTGCCAGCAGCCGGCAGGGCAATCAGCCCCAGCATTTT.

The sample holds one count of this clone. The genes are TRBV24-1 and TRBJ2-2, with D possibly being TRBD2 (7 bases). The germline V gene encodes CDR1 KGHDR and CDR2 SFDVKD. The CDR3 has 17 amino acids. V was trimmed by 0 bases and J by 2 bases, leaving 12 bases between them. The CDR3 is CATSDLGRGANTGELFF. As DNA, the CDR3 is TGTGCCACCAGTGATTTGGGACGGGGGGCCAACACCGGGGAGCTGTTTTTT.

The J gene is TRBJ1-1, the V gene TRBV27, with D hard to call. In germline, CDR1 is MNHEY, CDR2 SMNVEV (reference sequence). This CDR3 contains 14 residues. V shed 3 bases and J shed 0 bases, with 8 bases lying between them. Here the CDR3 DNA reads TGTGCCAGCAGTTTGGACGGGGTGAACACTGAAGCTTTCTTT. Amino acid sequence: CASSLDGVNTEAFF.

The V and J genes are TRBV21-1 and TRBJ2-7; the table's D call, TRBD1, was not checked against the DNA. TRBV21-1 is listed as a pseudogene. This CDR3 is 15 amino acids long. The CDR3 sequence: CASSTIQASQCEQYF. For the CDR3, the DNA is TGTGCCAGCAGCACGATACAGGCGTCCCAATGTGAGCAGTACTTC.

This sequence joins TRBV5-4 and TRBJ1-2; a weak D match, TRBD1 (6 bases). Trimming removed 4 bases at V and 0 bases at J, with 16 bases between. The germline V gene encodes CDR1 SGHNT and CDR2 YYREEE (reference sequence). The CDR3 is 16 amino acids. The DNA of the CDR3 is TGTGCCAGCAGCCCCGGACAGATGTTAGCTAACTATGGCTACACCTTC. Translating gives CASSPGQMLANYGYTF.

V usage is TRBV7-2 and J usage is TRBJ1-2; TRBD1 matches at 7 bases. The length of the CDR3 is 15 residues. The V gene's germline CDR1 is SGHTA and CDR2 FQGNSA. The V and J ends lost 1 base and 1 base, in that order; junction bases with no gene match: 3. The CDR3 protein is CASSLEQGFNYGYTF. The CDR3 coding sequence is TGTGCCAGCAGCTTAGAACAGGGGTTTAACTATGGCTACACCTTC.